Listed here is a single T cell receptor beta chain. The V gene lost 7 bases and the J gene lost 2 bases, with 9 bases spanning the gap. CDR3 length: 12 residues. Germline V gives CDR1 SGHRS, CDR2 YFSETQ. Assay used: immunoSEQ multiplex PCR; TCRdb lists only in-frame clones, some missing. The table records some 340,000 clones, more than 90% of them present only once. The record originates from a study of blood T cell repertoires in COVID-19. Input material: PBMCs or T cells enriched from blood (not recorded which). This clonotype originated in a young woman who had been exposed to COVID-19. V is TRBV5-1 and J is TRBJ1-1; maybe TRBD1 (6 bases). The CDR3 nucleotides read TGCGCCAGCGGCAGGGGCAACACTGAAGCTTTCTTT. As protein: CASGRGNTEAFF.